This paragraph covers one T cell receptor beta chain sequence. Its antigen is still unknown. Time point noted: cycle 4 day 1 (C4D1), after 6 weeks of nivolumab. Exposure to brentuximab vedotin varied, and each patient had relapsed following autologous stem cell transplantation. Isolated CD8+ T cells were derived from thawed PBMCs through magnetic negative selection. The V and J ends lost 1 base and 4 bases respectively, with 13 bases between them. Germline CDR1 is SEHNR and CDR2 is FQNEAQ (reference sequence). The CDR3 is 15 residues long. Measured with immunoSEQ multiplex PCR; TCRdb has only the in-frame clones, and not every one. The table records more than 8,000 clones, roughly 80% of them present only once. The source of the sample is a study of PD-1 blockade in classical Hodgkin lymphoma. General study results and limits: With respect to the repertoire differences, their causes, possibly disease activity or prior therapy, remain undefined.

The genes are TRBV7-9 and TRBJ2-5, with TRBD1 as a possible D gene (5 bases). The clonotype comes from a human donor with classical Hodgkin lymphoma. The sample here was CD8+ T cells from blood, taken before the fourth cycle of nivolumab. The CDR3 DNA reads TGTGCCAGCAGCTTAGTGTTCAGGGCAGGAGAGACCCAGTACTTC. Its translation: CASSLVFRAGETQYF.